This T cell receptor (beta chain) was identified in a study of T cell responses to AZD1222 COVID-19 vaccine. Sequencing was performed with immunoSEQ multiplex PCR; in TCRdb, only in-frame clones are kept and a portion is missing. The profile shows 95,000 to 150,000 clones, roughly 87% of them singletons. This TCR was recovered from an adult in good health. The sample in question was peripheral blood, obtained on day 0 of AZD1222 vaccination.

The CDR3 nucleotides read TGTGCCAGCAGTCCCGAGGGGGGAGGGGCCAACGTCCTGACTTTC. Translation: CASSPEGGGANVLTF. This chain joins TRBV28 and TRBJ2-6, with D possibly being TRBD1 or TRBD2 (6 bases each). This CDR3 has 15 amino acids. The V gene lost 5 bases and the J gene lost 4 bases, with 12 bases spanning the gap. CDR1 and CDR2 (germline): MDHEN, SYDVKM.